This TCR beta chain was profiled in a study of shared clonotypes between healthy human individuals. Study background: Those who served as donors were a couple of women and a few men between the ages of 18 and 49. General study findings and limits: Generation probabilities were higher for clonotypes shared across all four sorted-subset donors than for unshared ones. Of the naive CD4 clonotypes, around 5.2% were shared across several donors.

The naive CD8 subset, CD45RO-negative cells positively selected for CCR7, excluded terminally differentiated effector memory CD45RA+ cells. The method was immunoSEQ multiplex PCR; TCRdb's version includes in-frame clones alone and lacks a portion of them. The sample shows about 2 million clones, about 95% of them seen only once. The CDR3 consists of 14 residues. CDR1 and CDR2 from the germline V gene are LNHDA and SQIVND (reference sequence). V lost 7 bases, J lost 4 bases, and 15 bases lay in between. Regarding this clone: Its antigen is unknown.

The rearrangement links TRBV19 to TRBJ2-3; no firm D call. The sequence derives from a man aged 18-30 years in good health. Material: naive CD8+ T cells sorted from blood. The CDR3 sequence is CASNHGNPPDTQYF. CDR3 nucleotides: TGTGCCAGTAACCACGGCAACCCCCCAGATACGCAGTATTTT.